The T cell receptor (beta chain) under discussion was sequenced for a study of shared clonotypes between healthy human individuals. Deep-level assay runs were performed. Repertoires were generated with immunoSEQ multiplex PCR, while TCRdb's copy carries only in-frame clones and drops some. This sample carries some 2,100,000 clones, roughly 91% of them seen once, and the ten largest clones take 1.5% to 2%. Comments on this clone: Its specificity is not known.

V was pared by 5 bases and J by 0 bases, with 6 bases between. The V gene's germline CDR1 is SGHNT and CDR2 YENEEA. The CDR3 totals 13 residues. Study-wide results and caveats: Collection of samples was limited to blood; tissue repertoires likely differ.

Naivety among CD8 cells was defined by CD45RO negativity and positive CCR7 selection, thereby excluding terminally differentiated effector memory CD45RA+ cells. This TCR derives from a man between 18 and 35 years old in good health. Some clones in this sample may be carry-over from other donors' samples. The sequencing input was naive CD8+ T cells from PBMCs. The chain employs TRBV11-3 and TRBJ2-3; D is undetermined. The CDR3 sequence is CASSPYSTDTQYF. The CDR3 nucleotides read TGTGCCAGCAGCCCCTATAGCACAGATACGCAGTATTTT.